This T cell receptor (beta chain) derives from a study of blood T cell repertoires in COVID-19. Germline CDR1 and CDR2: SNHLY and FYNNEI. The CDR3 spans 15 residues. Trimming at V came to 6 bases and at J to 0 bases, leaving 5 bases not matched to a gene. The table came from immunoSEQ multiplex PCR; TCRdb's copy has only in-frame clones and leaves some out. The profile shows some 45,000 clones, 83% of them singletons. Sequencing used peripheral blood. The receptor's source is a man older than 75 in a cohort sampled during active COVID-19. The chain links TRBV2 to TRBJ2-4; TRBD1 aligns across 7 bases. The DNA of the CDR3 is TGTGCCAGCAGGAAGGACAGGCTAGCCAAAAACATTCAGTACTTC. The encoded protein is CASRKDRLAKNIQYF.